What follows describes a single T cell receptor (beta chain). One junction end disagrees with the germline gene, perhaps due to a read error. This entry is derived from a study of blood T cell repertoires in COVID-19. Study background: T cells, B-cell-depleted T cells, or PBMCs supplied cDNA or gDNA.

Produced via immunoSEQ multiplex PCR; TCRdb's table is partial and in-frame only. This table has under 20,000 clones, approximately 91% appearing once. The CDR3 contains 12 residues. This sequence was found in a human donor in a cohort sampled during active COVID-19. V and J are TRBV12-3 or TRBV12-4 and TRBJ1-1; 8 nucleotides align to TRBD1. The specimen sequenced was peripheral blood. DNA of the CDR3: TGTGCCAGCAGTTTCCCGGGACAGGTCGCATCCTTT. Its translation is CASSFPGQVASF.